These 20 T cell receptor beta chains were sequenced from one sample in a study of response to subunit inactivated influenza vaccine. Using its own MiXCR run on the RT-PCR reads, TCRdb lists one record per CDR3 protein. This sample yields 650,000 to 850,000 distinct CDR3 sequences, of which more than 11% are seen a single time; less than 7% belongs to the top ten. The source material was PBMCs from blood, sampled approximately 15 days before vaccination. These receptors originate from a man aged 45-60 years who received an inactivated influenza vaccine.

This chain links TRBV20-1 with TRBJ2-5; tentative D call: TRBD1 (6 bases). Germline V lookup: CDR1 DFQATT, CDR2 SNEGSKA (reference sequence). The CDR3 totals 15 residues. The V end lost 0 bases, the J end lost 2 bases, and 13 bases lay between the germline ends. CDR3: CSARDMTGAQETQYF. The DNA for the CDR3 is TGCAGTGCTAGAGATATGACAGGCGCTCAAGAGACCCAGTACTTC.

A few counts support this clonotype. The chain links TRBV11-2 to TRBJ2-7; 8 bases are a match to TRBD2. The CDR3 extends over 15 amino acids. V was clipped by 1 base and J by 5 bases; unmatched bases: 7. Germline V gene sequence: CDR1 SGHAT, CDR2 FQNNGV. The DNA for the CDR3 is TGTGCCAGCAGCTTAGGTCGGGGGGGATTCCACGAGCAGTACTTC. Translated, it gives CASSLGRGGFHEQYF.

This clonotype occurred many times. This sequence joins TRBV12-3 or TRBV12-4 and TRBJ2-5; D gene uncertain. The CDR3 spans 13 residues. Trimming pared 1 base from V and 8 bases from J, leaving 11 bases between. CDR3 amino acids: CASSLGVDVTQYF. CDR3 bases: TGTGCCAGCAGTTTAGGGGTAGATGTTACCCAGTACTTC.

J is TRBJ2-1 and V is TRBV7-7; no firm D call. The germline gives CDR1 SSHAT, CDR2 FNYEAQ (reference sequence). V was clipped by 8 bases and J by 5 bases, with 19 bases between them. The CDR3 length is 15 residues. This chain's CDR3 is CASSLRPGLDNEQFF. The CDR3 DNA follows: TGTGCCAGCTCCCTGCGCCCCGGGCTAGACAATGAGCAGTTCTTC.

The chain combines TRBV7-6 with TRBJ2-5; D remains unclear. Trimming removed 6 bases at V and 3 bases at J, with 17 bases between. Germline loops: CDR1 SGHVS, CDR2 FNYEAQ. This CDR3 is 15 amino acids long. The CDR3 region has the DNA TGTGCCAGCAGTCCCCCCGTTTTACTGAAAGAGACCCAGTACTTC. It is translated as CASSPPVLLKETQYF. The full variable domain, rest sourced from reference TRBV7-6 and TRBJ2-5, is GAGVSQSPRYKVTKRGQDVALRCDPISGHVSLYWYRQALGQGPEFLTYFNYEAQQDKSGLPNDRFSAERPEGSISTLTIQRTEQRDSAMYRCASSPPVLLKETQYFGPGTRLLVL.

The CDR3 sequence is CASSTDSGLAGAYNEQFF. Written as DNA, the CDR3 is TGTGCCAGCAGCACAGACTCCGGACTAGCGGGGGCCTACAATGAGCAGTTCTTC. This chain links TRBV7-8 with TRBJ2-1; 13 nucleotides match TRBD2. Germline CDR1 SGHVS, CDR2 FQNEAQ. V shed 5 bases and J 2 bases; nucleotides not matched to a gene: 9. The CDR3 totals 18 residues. The whole variable domain, filled in from reference TRBV7-8 and TRBJ2-1, reads GAGVSQSPRYKVAKRGQDVALRCDPISGHVSLFWYQQALGQGPEFLTYFQNEAQLDKSGLPSDRFFAERPEGSVSTLKIQRTQQEDSAVYLCASSTDSGLAGAYNEQFFGPGTRLTVL.

This clonotype was recorded many times. The V call is TRBV2, the J call TRBJ2-1, with D possibly TRBD2 on 5 matching bases. Germline assignment: CDR1 SNHLY and CDR2 FYNNEI. This CDR3 comprises 11 residues. V was cut by 4 bases and J by 7 bases, with 5 bases left in between. The CDR3 nucleotides read TGTGCCAGCAGTGGACTAAATGAGCAGTTCTTC. It encodes CASSGLNEQFF.

This sequence joins TRBV12-3 or TRBV12-4 and TRBJ1-5, with D possibly TRBD1 on 6 matching bases. Trimming took 2 bases from V and 7 from J, leaving 18 bases between them. The CDR3 length is 16 residues. CDR3 in DNA: TGTGCCAGCAGTTTAAGGGGGGAACTTCTGGGGCAGCCCCAGCATTTT. Translating it yields CASSLRGELLGQPQHF.

At least ten counts were recorded for this clonotype. The chain joins TRBV3-1 to TRBJ2-1; 9 nucleotides agree with TRBD1. The V gene end was trimmed by 5 bases and the J gene end by 8 bases; junction bases not matched to a gene: 7. The CDR3 spans 14 residues. Germline V gene data show CDR1 as LGHDT and CDR2 as YNNKEL (reference sequence). Here the CDR3 reads CASSSRTGVDEQFF. The CDR3 DNA is TGTGCCAGCAGCTCTCGGACAGGGGTCGATGAGCAGTTCTTC.

This clonotype came up a few times. V is TRBV20-1 and J is TRBJ2-3; D gene uncertain. Germline values: CDR1 DFQATT, CDR2 SNEGSKA (reference sequence). V lost 4 bases and J lost 0, with 8 bases in between. The CDR3 has 13 residues. CDR3 sequence (DNA): TGCAGTGCTACCCCCCAGAGCACAGATACGCAGTATTTT. Protein product: CSATPQSTDTQYF.

This clonotype was seen a handful of times. The chain combines TRBV12-3 or TRBV12-4 with TRBJ1-5; unclear D gene. CDR3 size: 18 residues. Trimming removed 5 bases from V and 2 bases from J, with 22 bases in between. The CDR3 nucleotides read TGTGCCAGCAGTAAACATCCAAACGGGCGGCAGGGCAATCAGCCCCAGCATTTT. Amino acid sequence: CASSKHPNGRQGNQPQHF.

The V call is TRBV11-2, the J call TRBJ2-4, with no clear D. Germline V gives CDR1 SGHAT, CDR2 FQNNGV. This CDR3 comprises 17 residues. Trimming stripped 2 bases from V and 2 bases from J, with 16 bases between. The CDR3 nucleotides are TGTGCCAGCAGCTTACCTATCGGAAAGTACCCCAAAAACATTCAGTACTTC. It yields the protein CASSLPIGKYPKNIQYF.

This clonotype was seen at least ten times. The chain uses TRBV6-1 and TRBJ1-2; 11 bases are a match to TRBD1. J lost 1 base, V lost 6 bases, and 7 bases had no gene match. The CDR3 totals 16 residues. CDR1 and CDR2 from the germline V gene are MNHNS and SASEGT. The CDR3 spells CASSSAGTGGNYGYTF. DNA for the CDR3: TGTGCCAGCAGCTCGGCGGGGACAGGGGGTAACTATGGCTACACCTTC.

The sample holds a few counts of this clonotype. CDR3 amino acids: CSVEQRGGNNEQFF. In nucleotides, the CDR3 is TGCAGCGTTGAACAGCGGGGGGGGAACAATGAGCAGTTCTTC. The V gene is TRBV29-1, the J gene TRBJ2-1, with 10 bases that match TRBD2. Germline V gives CDR1 SQVTM, CDR2 ANQGSEA. The junction had 3 bases not matched to a gene; V was cut back by 2 bases and J by 5 bases. CDR3 size: 14 residues.

This rearrangement joins TRBV12-3 or TRBV12-4 to TRBJ2-2, with D perhaps TRBD2 (6 bases). This CDR3 contains 14 residues. V shed 8 bases and J shed 6 bases, with 16 bases lying between them. The CDR3 region is CASGRPTDPGELFF. For the CDR3, the DNA is TGTGCCAGCGGGAGGCCGACGGATCCCGGGGAGCTGTTTTTT.

The DNA for the CDR3 is TGTGCCATCAGTGAGTCGGCAGGAAGAGAGACCCAGTACTTC. This gives the protein CAISESAGRETQYF. The rearrangement uses TRBV10-3 and TRBJ2-5; D is unclear. In germline, CDR1 is ENHRY, CDR2 SYGVKD. The ends were cut back, 0 bases at V and 4 bases at J, with 9 bases in the middle. The CDR3 has 14 amino acids.

This clonotype was counted a few times. The rearrangement uses TRBV20-1 and TRBJ2-5; D is unclear. This CDR3 is 13 amino acids long. V was trimmed by 6 bases and J by 1 base, leaving 12 bases between them. CDR1 DFQATT and CDR2 SNEGSKA come from the germline V gene (reference sequence). The CDR3 region is CSARGRPQETQYF. The CDR3 nucleotides read TGCAGTGCCCGAGGACGGCCCCAAGAGACCCAGTACTTC.

A few counts support this clonotype. The genes are TRBV7-2 and TRBJ2-7; 16 bases fit TRBD2. After removal of 4 bases from V and 3 bases from J, the junction contained 6 bases not matched to a gene. From germline, CDR1 is SGHTA and CDR2 FQGNSA. The CDR3 has 17 amino acids. CDR3 sequence: CASSSGTSGGDIYEQYF. In DNA form, the CDR3 reads TGTGCCAGCAGCTCCGGGACTAGCGGGGGGGACATCTACGAGCAGTACTTC.

The chain links TRBV7-2 to TRBJ2-5, with D unclear. Trimming stripped 1 base from V and 5 bases from J, with 8 bases between. Germline CDR1 and CDR2: SGHTA and FQGNSA. This CDR3 is built from 13 residues. The CDR3 loop reads CASSLGTVETQYF. The CDR3 DNA is TGTGCCAGCAGCTTAGGGACGGTGGAGACCCAGTACTTC.

In this sample, this clonotype turned up a few times. CDR3 region: CASSLRRGADYGELFF. The CDR3 nucleotides read TGTGCCAGTAGTCTGCGGAGGGGCGCCGATTACGGGGAGCTGTTTTTT. The V and J genes are TRBV19 and TRBJ2-2, with D maybe TRBD2 (6 bases). The CDR3 has 16 amino acids. The germline gives CDR1 LNHDA, CDR2 SQIVND (reference sequence). V dropped 5 bases and J dropped 7 bases, with 20 bases sitting between them.